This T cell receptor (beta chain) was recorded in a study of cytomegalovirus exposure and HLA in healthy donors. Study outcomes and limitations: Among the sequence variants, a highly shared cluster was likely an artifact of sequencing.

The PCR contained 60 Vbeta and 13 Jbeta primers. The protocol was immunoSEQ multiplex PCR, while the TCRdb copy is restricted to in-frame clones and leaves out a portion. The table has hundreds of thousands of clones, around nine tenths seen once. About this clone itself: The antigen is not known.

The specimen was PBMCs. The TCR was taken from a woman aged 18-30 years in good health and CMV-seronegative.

In DNA form, the CDR3 reads TGTGCCAGCAGTTTATTTGCTCCGGGGGACACTGAAGCTTTCTTT. Translated, it gives CASSLFAPGDTEAFF. The V and J genes are TRBV27 and TRBJ1-1; maybe TRBD1 (5 bases). Trimming took 1 base from V and 3 from J, leaving 12 bases between them. CDR3 size: 15 residues. Germline CDR1 MNHEY, CDR2 SMNVEV (reference sequence).